The 29 T cell receptor beta chains given below trace back to one sample, sequenced in a study of blood T cells in healthy people across ages. The second PCR ran about 6 to 11 cycles with a sample-barcoded 5' primer and J-beta primers. TCRdb reprocessed the 5' RACE reads with MiXCR, giving one entry per CDR3 protein. Of just under 750,000 distinct CDR3 sequences listed, about 20% are singletons. Sample: blood. These receptors were obtained from a man aged 70-80 years in good health.

The sample holds a few counts of this clonotype. Here the CDR3 reads CASSPDRPENNYGYTF. DNA for the CDR3: TGTGCCAGCAGCCCGGACAGGCCAGAGAATAACTATGGCTACACCTTC. V gene TRBV7-8 combines with J gene TRBJ1-2, with 7 bases fitting TRBD1. CDR1 and CDR2 from the germline V gene are SGHVS and FQNEAQ. This CDR3 has 16 amino acids. V lost 5 bases, J lost 1 base, and 10 bases stayed unmatched.

To note about this clonotype: The final CDR3 position lacks the conserved phenylalanine or tryptophan, pointing to a likely read error. The V gene is TRBV5-1, the J gene TRBJ1-4; D uncertain. The CDR3 runs 15 residues. Per germline, CDR1 SGHRS and CDR2 YFSETQ. Trimming took 0 bases from V and 5 from J, leaving 11 bases between them. The CDR3 region is CASSLAQAQNEKLFL. The CDR3 DNA sequence: TGCGCCAGCAGCTTGGCCCAAGCTCAAAATGAAAAACTGTTTCTT.

This clonotype was counted between two and nine times. The chain has TRBV11-2 and TRBJ2-3; no clear D. V gave up 6 bases and J gave up 8 bases, with 12 bases separating them. Germline CDR1 SGHAT, CDR2 FQNNGV. CDR3 length equals 12 residues. CDR3 sequence reads: CASSLRVGTQYF. For the CDR3, the DNA is TGTGCCAGCAGTCTTAGGGTGGGTACGCAGTATTTT.

The V gene is TRBV2, the J gene TRBJ2-1; 10 bases match TRBD2. Trimming took 7 bases from V and 8 from J; bases not matched to a gene: 8. The CDR3 covers 14 residues. Germline V gives CDR1 SNHLY, CDR2 FYNNEI. In nucleotides, the CDR3 is TGTGCCAGCAATCCTAGCGGGGGCCCGGATGAGCAGTTCTTC. Translating gives CASNPSGGPDEQFF.

The chain couples TRBV12-3 or TRBV12-4 to TRBJ1-1; D call uncertain. This CDR3 is 14 amino acids long. V dropped 6 bases and J dropped 1 base, with 12 bases sitting between them. The CDR3 spells CASSREWGNTEAFF. CDR3 nucleotide sequence: TGTGCCAGCAGCCGTGAGTGGGGGAACACTGAAGCTTTCTTT.

About this clonotype: No conserved phenylalanine or tryptophan is present at the end of the CDR3, so a read error is the likely explanation. V is TRBV12-3 or TRBV12-4 and J is TRBJ2-3; D unresolved. The V end lost 9 bases, the J end lost 1 base, and 20 bases lay between the germline ends. The CDR3 spans 16 residues. As DNA, the CDR3 is TGTGCCAGTAAAATAAGTTCCAGAGGTGGCACAGATACGCAGTATTCT. Translation: CASKISSRGGTDTQYS.

The V and J genes are TRBV5-1 and TRBJ1-2, with 10 bases fitting TRBD1. This CDR3 comprises 17 residues. V was pared by 3 bases and J by 0 bases, with 8 bases of the junction left unmatched. CDR1 is SGHRS, CDR2 YFSETQ, per germline. The CDR3 here is CASSSGQGGITNYGYTF. The CDR3 bases are TGCGCCAGCAGCTCTGGACAGGGGGGAATTACTAACTATGGCTACACCTTC. Combining the CDR3 with reference TRBV5-1 and TRBJ1-2 gives the whole variable domain KAGVTQTPRYLIKTRGQQVTLSCSPISGHRSVSWYQQTPGQGLQFLFEYFSETQRNKGNFPGRFSGRQFSNSRSEMNVSTLELGDSALYLCASSSGQGGITNYGYTFGSGTRLTVV.

The CDR3 sequence: CASSDSGGPDTQYF. The CDR3 bases are TGTGCCAGCAGTGACTCGGGGGGGCCAGATACGCAGTATTTT. This sequence joins TRBV6-1 and TRBJ2-3; 8 bases are a match to TRBD2. The ends lost 3 bases at V and 4 bases at J; junction bases unmatched: 3. This CDR3 contains 14 residues. The germline V gene encodes CDR1 MNHNS and CDR2 SASEGT.

This clonotype was seen a few times. The V gene is TRBV7-8, the J gene TRBJ2-7; unclear D gene. Germline assignment: CDR1 SGHVS and CDR2 FQNEAQ. This CDR3 is 15 amino acids long. V gave up 1 base and J gave up 3 bases, with 13 bases separating them. The CDR3 protein is CASSLDDPDYYEQYF. Here the CDR3 DNA reads TGTGCCAGCAGCTTAGATGACCCGGATTACTACGAGCAGTACTTC.

The chain combines TRBV19 with TRBJ1-2; D perhaps matches TRBD1 (5 bases). Trimming cost V 5 bases and J 8 bases, with 15 bases left between them. CDR1 is LNHDA and CDR2 is SQIVND in the germline V gene (reference sequence). This CDR3 is 13 amino acids long. The CDR3 spells CASSPGTHPGYTF. The CDR3 DNA is TGTGCCAGTAGTCCAGGGACCCATCCAGGCTACACCTTC.

This clonotype was observed a few times. CDR3 DNA sequence: TGTGCCAGCAGCTCTTCAGGTTCACCCCTCCACTTT. This sequence encodes CASSSSGSPLHF. The chain recombines TRBV7-9 with TRBJ1-6; D is uncertain. The germline gives CDR1 SEHNR, CDR2 FQNEAQ (reference sequence). The CDR3 totals 12 residues. V was cut by 4 bases and J by 9 bases, with 7 bases left in between.

V and J are TRBV10-1 and TRBJ1-2, with unresolved D. The V gene lost 2 bases and the J gene lost 3 bases, with 13 bases spanning the gap. The CDR3 runs 15 residues. Germline CDR1 is WNHNN and CDR2 is SYGVQD (reference sequence). CDR3 nucleotide sequence: TGCGCCAGCAGTGAGGAGATCGGCGGCTACTATGGCTACACCTTC. It is translated as CASSEEIGGYYGYTF.

This clonotype has only a few counts. The chain couples TRBV10-3 to TRBJ2-3; 12 nucleotides agree with TRBD2. Germline V lookup: CDR1 ENHRY, CDR2 SYGVKD. The junction had 5 bases not matched to a gene; V was cut back by 8 bases and J by 5 bases. This CDR3 is built from 14 residues. The CDR3 protein is CAIASGRAVDTQYF. DNA of the CDR3: TGTGCCATCGCTAGCGGGAGGGCCGTAGATACGCAGTATTTT.

This clonotype was detected a few times. V and J are TRBV6-5 and TRBJ1-6, with 7 bases matching TRBD1. V shed 6 bases and J 1 base; nucleotides not matched to a gene: 6. The CDR3 has 16 amino acids. Looked up from germline, CDR1 is MNHEY and CDR2 is SVGAGI. In DNA form, the CDR3 reads TGTGCCAGCAGGCTAAACAGGGGTTCCTATAATTCACCCCTCCACTTT. Encoded protein: CASRLNRGSYNSPLHF.

The chain combines TRBV12-3 or TRBV12-4 with TRBJ2-7; 9 nucleotides align to TRBD2. Judging by the DNA end, TRBJ2-1 fits better; the J call may be wrong. The CDR3 loop spans 15 amino acids. This chain's CDR3 is CASSWDLAGYNEQFF. The CDR3 nucleotides read TGTGCCAGCAGTTGGGATCTAGCGGGATACAATGAGCAGTTCTTC.

This clonotype has only a few counts. This chain links TRBV7-2 with TRBJ2-3; D might be TRBD2 (6 bases). Germline CDR1 reads SGHTA; CDR2 reads FQGNSA. V lost 3 bases and J 0 bases, leaving 10 bases between the germline ends. This CDR3 comprises 15 residues. This chain's CDR3 is CASSFVGGSTDTQYF. The DNA for the CDR3 is TGTGCCAGCAGCTTTGTCGGGGGAAGCACAGATACGCAGTATTTT.

This clonotype was found a few times. The chain employs TRBV5-1 and TRBJ2-1; 9 bases fit TRBD2. The CDR3 is made up of 15 amino acids. Unmatched junction bases numbered 4, after V lost 0 bases and J lost 6 bases. Germline loops: CDR1 SGHRS, CDR2 YFSETQ. CDR3 amino acids: CASSLAELAGNEQFF. For the CDR3, the DNA is TGCGCCAGCAGCTTGGCCGAACTAGCGGGCAATGAGCAGTTCTTC.

In this sample, this clonotype turned up a few times. The CDR3 sequence is CASSASTGRDEQFF. CDR3 DNA sequence: TGCGCCAGCAGCGCTTCGACAGGTCGGGATGAGCAGTTCTTC. The chain carries TRBV5-1 and TRBJ2-1, with D possibly matching TRBD1 (6 bases). With 4 bases removed from V and 8 bases from J, the gap between germline ends came to 16 bases. Germline V CDR1 and CDR2: SGHRS, YFSETQ. This CDR3 is 14 amino acids long.

The chain combines TRBV5-5 with TRBJ2-1; 12 bases align to TRBD2. Germline-derived CDR1 and CDR2 are SGHKS and YYEKEE (reference sequence). V was clipped by 4 bases and J by 4 bases; unmatched bases: 3. The CDR3 covers 15 residues. This chain's CDR3 is CASSVGLAGYNEQFF. The CDR3 DNA follows: TGTGCCAGCAGCGTAGGACTAGCGGGATACAATGAGCAGTTCTTC.

The rearrangement uses TRBV24-1 and TRBJ1-5; D possibly corresponds to TRBD1 (6 bases). This CDR3 region has 13 residues. Germline CDR1 reads KGHDR; CDR2 reads SFDVKD. V shed 1 base and J shed 6 bases, with 6 bases lying between them. For the CDR3, the DNA is TGTGCCACCAGTGATTTCAGGGGTCAGCCCCAGCATTTT. It encodes CATSDFRGQPQHF.

This sequence joins TRBV5-1 and TRBJ1-4, with a possible D match to TRBD1 (6 bases). There are 13 residues in the CDR3. The V and J ends lost 3 bases and 6 bases respectively, with 9 bases between them. The germline CDR1 and CDR2 sequences are SGHRS and YFSETQ. The CDR3 DNA follows: TGCGCCAGCAGCTACAGGGCAGATGAAAAACTGTTTTTT. It is translated as CASSYRADEKLFF. The whole variable domain, remainder taken from reference TRBV5-1 and TRBJ1-4, is KAGVTQTPRYLIKTRGQQVTLSCSPISGHRSVSWYQQTPGQGLQFLFEYFSETQRNKGNFPGRFSGRQFSNSRSEMNVSTLELGDSALYLCASSYRADEKLFFGSGTQLSVL.

This clonotype was recorded a few times. A read error may produce the germline difference seen at one junction end. This sequence joins TRBV7-2 and TRBJ2-5; tentatively, D is TRBD2 (5 bases). Germline lookup yields CDR1 SGHTA and CDR2 FQGNSA. The CDR3 totals 12 residues. The CDR3 is CASSFQRSPHSF. Written as DNA, the CDR3 is TGTGCCAGCAGCTTCCAGCGGTCTCCTCACAGCTTC.

The chain uses TRBV7-9 and TRBJ1-6; maybe TRBD1 (6 bases). The germline V and J ends were trimmed by 1 base and 5 bases, with 12 bases remaining between them. CDR3 length equals 16 residues. Germline-derived CDR1 and CDR2 are SEHNR and FQNEAQ (reference sequence). CDR3 amino acids: CASSLGGQLNNSPLHF. CDR3 in DNA: TGTGCCAGCAGCTTAGGTGGACAGCTAAATAATTCACCCCTCCACTTT.

This clonotype was observed a handful of times. The V gene is TRBV20-1, the J gene TRBJ2-6; 7 bases match TRBD1. V gave up 6 bases and J gave up 2 bases; unmatched junction bases: 4. The length of the CDR3 is 14 residues. Germline V gene lookup returns CDR1 DFQATT and CDR2 SNEGSKA (reference sequence). In DNA form, the CDR3 reads TGCAGTGCCCGTGACAGGGCTGGGGCCAACGTCCTGACTTTC. Encoded protein: CSARDRAGANVLTF.

This clonotype has only a few counts. The junction and the germline gene differ at one end; a read error may be behind it. The chain links TRBV9 to TRBJ1-2, with no clear D. Germline V gene data show CDR1 as SGDLS and CDR2 as YYNGEE. This CDR3 is built from 13 residues. For the CDR3, the DNA is TGTGCCAGCAGCGTAGACGGAAAAGATGTCGTGGCCTTC. Amino acid sequence: CASSVDGKDVVAF.

This clonotype was observed a handful of times. The DNA of the CDR3 is TGTGCCAGCAGTTTGGGACAGGGGAAAGCTTTCTTT. It yields the protein CASSLGQGKAFF. This rearrangement joins TRBV12-3 or TRBV12-4 to TRBJ1-1; 10 bases are a match to TRBD1. With 3 bases clipped from V and 9 bases from J, the junction kept 1 base outside the gene matches. The CDR3 totals 12 residues.

This clonotype was seen more than once but under ten times. The rearrangement joins TRBV3-1 to TRBJ2-7; the D is unclear. The V and J ends lost 1 base and 5 bases respectively, with 12 bases between them. This CDR3 comprises 14 residues. Germline CDR1 is LGHDT and CDR2 is YNNKEL (reference sequence). The CDR3: CASSQAGRLHEQYF. For the CDR3, the DNA is TGTGCCAGCAGCCAAGCAGGCAGGCTCCACGAGCAGTACTTC.

The CDR3 sequence: CATSDRPTGDGYTF. DNA of the CDR3: TGTGCCACCAGTGACCGACCGACAGGGGATGGCTACACCTTC. The rearrangement uses TRBV24-1 and TRBJ1-2; 8 nucleotides match TRBD1. The germline V gene encodes CDR1 KGHDR and CDR2 SFDVKD. V lost 4 bases to trimming and J lost 6 bases; unmatched junction nucleotides: 6. This CDR3 contains 14 residues.

This clonotype appeared a few times. V is TRBV27 and J is TRBJ2-1; 7 bases map to TRBD2. Per the germline V gene, CDR1 is MNHEY and CDR2 is SMNVEV (reference sequence). The CDR3 totals 14 residues. V was clipped by 0 bases and J by 13 bases; unmatched bases: 9. CDR3 DNA: TGTGCCAGCAGTTTATCGTGGAAGACTAGCACCCAGTTCTTC. Encoded protein: CASSLSWKTSTQFF.